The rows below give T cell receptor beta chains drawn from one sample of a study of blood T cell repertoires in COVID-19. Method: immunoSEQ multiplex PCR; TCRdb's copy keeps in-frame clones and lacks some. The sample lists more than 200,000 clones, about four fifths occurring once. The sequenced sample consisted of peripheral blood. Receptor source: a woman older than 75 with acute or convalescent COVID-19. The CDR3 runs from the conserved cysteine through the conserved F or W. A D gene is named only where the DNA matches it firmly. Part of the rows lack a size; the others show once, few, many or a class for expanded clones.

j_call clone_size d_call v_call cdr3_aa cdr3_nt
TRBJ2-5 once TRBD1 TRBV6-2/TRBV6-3 CASSFQGVVQETQYF TGTGCCAGCAGTTTCCAGGGGGTGGTCCAAGAGACCCAGTACTTC
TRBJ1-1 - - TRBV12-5 CASGTTGTFTEAFF TGTGCTAGTGGCACCACCGGGACTTTCACTGAAGCTTTCTTT
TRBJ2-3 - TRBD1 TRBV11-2 CASSPEDRGLDTQYF TGTGCCAGCAGCCCCGAGGACAGGGGCTTAGATACGCAGTATTTT
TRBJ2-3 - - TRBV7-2 CASSLASVGLRTDTQYF TGTGCCAGCAGCTTAGCTTCGGTAGGACTCCGCACAGATACGCAGTATTTT
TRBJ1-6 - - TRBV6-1 CASREAGSGGYNSPLHF TGTGCCAGCAGGGAAGCGGGGTCGGGGGGCTATAATTCACCCCTCCACTTT
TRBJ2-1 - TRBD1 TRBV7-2 CASSPITGVEQFF TGTGCCAGCAGCCCAATTACAGGGGTAGAGCAGTTCTTC
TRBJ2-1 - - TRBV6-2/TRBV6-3 CASSYPSIGQIVIPSYNEQFF TGTGCCAGCAGTTACCCGAGCATCGGACAGATAGTAATTCCCTCCTACAATGAGCAGTTCTTC
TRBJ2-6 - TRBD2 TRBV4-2 CASSQGSSGPPSGANVLTF TGTGCCAGCAGCCAAGGTTCTAGCGGGCCTCCAAGTGGGGCCAACGTCCTGACTTTC
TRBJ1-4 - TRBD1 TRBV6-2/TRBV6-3 CASSMGQLLDEKLFF TGTGCCAGCAGCATGGGACAGCTCCTTGATGAAAAACTGTTTTTT
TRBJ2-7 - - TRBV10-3 CAISEWSNEQYF TGTGCCATCAGTGAGTGGAGTAACGAGCAGTACTTC
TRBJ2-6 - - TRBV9 CASSLGGTGANVLTF TGTGCCAGCAGTCTAGGGGGAACTGGGGCCAACGTCCTGACTTTC
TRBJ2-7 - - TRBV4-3 CASSRRTDYEQYF TGCGCCAGCAGCCGCCGGACAGACTACGAGCAGTACTTC
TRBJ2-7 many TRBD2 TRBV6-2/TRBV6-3 CASSYSTGGAYEQYF TGTGCCAGCAGTTACTCAACGGGGGGGGCCTACGAGCAGTACTTC
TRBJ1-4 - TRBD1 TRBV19 CASSMLIDRGNEKLFF TGTGCCAGTAGTATGTTAATCGACAGGGGTAATGAAAAACTGTTTTTT
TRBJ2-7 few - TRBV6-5 CATSNRGEQYF TGTGCCACCTCCAACCGCGGCGAGCAGTACTTC
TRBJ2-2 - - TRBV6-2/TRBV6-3 CASSYLGAANTGELFF TGTGCCAGCAGTTATTTAGGGGCAGCTAACACCGGGGAGCTGTTTTTT
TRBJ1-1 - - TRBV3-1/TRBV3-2 CASSFQGTTEAFF TGTGCCAGCAGCTTTCAGGGGACCACTGAAGCTTTCTTT
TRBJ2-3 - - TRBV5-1 CASSLGGGTDTQYF TGCGCCAGCAGCTTGGGAGGCGGCACAGATACGCAGTATTTT
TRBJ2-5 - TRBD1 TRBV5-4 CASSMDRGGVETQYF TGTGCCAGCAGCATGGACAGGGGAGGAGTTGAGACCCAGTACTTC
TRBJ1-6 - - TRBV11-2 CASSLDLNSPLHF TGTGCCAGCAGCTTAGATCTTAATTCACCCCTCCACTTT
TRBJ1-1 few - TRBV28 CASNTPMNTEAFF TGTGCCAGCAATACACCAATGAACACTGAAGCTTTCTTT
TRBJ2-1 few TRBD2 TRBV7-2 CASSLARLAGGRGEQFF TGTGCCAGCAGCTTAGCTCGGCTAGCGGGGGGGCGTGGTGAGCAGTTCTTC
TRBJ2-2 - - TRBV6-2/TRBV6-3 CASSYTQGTGELFF TGTGCCAGCAGTTACACCCAGGGCACCGGGGAGCTGTTTTTT
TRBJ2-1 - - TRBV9 CASSVGGGGYNEQFF TGTGCCAGCAGCGTGGGCGGCGGAGGGTACAATGAGCAGTTCTTC
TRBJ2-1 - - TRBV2 CASMGTVAALIYNEQFF TGTGCCAGCATGGGGACCGTAGCGGCTCTGATTTACAATGAGCAGTTCTTC
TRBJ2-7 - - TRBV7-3 CASSLDAGSYEQYF TGTGCCAGCAGCTTAGACGCAGGCTCCTACGAGCAGTACTTC
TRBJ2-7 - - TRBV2 CASSADVYGYEQYF TGTGCCAGCAGTGCTGATGTGTACGGTTACGAGCAGTACTTC
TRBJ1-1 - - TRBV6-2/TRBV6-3 CASSPSFSYTEAFF TGTGCCAGCAGCCCTAGCTTCTCGTACACTGAAGCTTTCTTT
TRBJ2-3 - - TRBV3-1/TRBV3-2 CASSQEGGRTQYF TGTGCCAGCAGCCAAGAAGGCGGCCGCACGCAGTATTTT